This record looks at one T cell receptor (beta chain) sequence and its context. TCRdb's table, derived via immunoSEQ multiplex PCR, lists solely in-frame clones and lacks some. The sample lists hundreds of thousands of clones, 86% occurring once. The CDR3 extends over 16 amino acids. CDR1 and CDR2 (germline): KGHSH, LQKENI. Losses at the gene ends were 2 bases for V and 8 bases for J; bases not matched to a gene: 12. The sample belongs to a study of blood T cell repertoires in COVID-19. Recovered status applied to Cohort 3 donors who had two consecutive negative PCRs. It also applied to those with clearance or with symptom resolution.

The receptor was derived from a woman aged 45-65 years who had recovered from COVID-19. The sample taken for sequencing was PBMCs or T cells enriched from blood (not recorded which). The rearrangement joins TRBV18 to TRBJ2-1; 7 bases match TRBD2. DNA for the CDR3: TGTGCCAGCTCACCAGGGCAGCGGGACCATGCCCATGAGCAGTTCTTC. It encodes CASSPGQRDHAHEQFF.